The following is a TCR beta chain sequence with its context. What it recognizes is unknown. The CDR3 is 13 residues long. From germline, CDR1 is SGHDT and CDR2 YYEEEE. This sample was included in a study of graft-versus-host responses after intestinal transplantation. The wider study: For approximately three years after anti-thymocyte globulin induction, all recipients took tacrolimus and steroids. Study-wide results and limits: Graft-donor T cell macrochimerism in patients accompanied high graft-versus-host to host-versus-graft clonal ratios in allografts. Association was observed between peak circulating GvH clone levels and early post-transplant HvG declines. GvH clones turned up in recipient marrow; some had shown up first in ileum or blood.

Here immunoSEQ multiplex PCR was the method, and the copy in TCRdb shows in-frame clones only, minus some. Of 90,000 to 150,000 clones detected, around 96% appear once; the ten largest clones hold roughly 3.5%. The rearrangement joins TRBV5-6 to TRBJ2-5; 8 bases are a match to TRBD2. The J call may be mistaken, given a closer DNA end match to TRBJ2-7. This material consisted of unstimulated CD8+ T cells sorted from spleen or lymph node cells, taken before intestinal transplant. The clonotype was recovered from a human donor who received an intestinal transplant. CDR3 protein: CASTAGDSYEQYF. The CDR3 DNA reads as TGTGCCAGCACAGCGGGGGACTCCTACGAGCAGTACTTC.